This TCR beta chain came from a study of cytomegalovirus exposure and HLA in healthy donors. Study context: One earlier analysis, a look at roughly 170 million T cells, found about 100 million unique TCR beta sequences.

In germline, CDR1 is LNHDA, CDR2 SQIVND (reference sequence). The CDR3 contains 12 residues. V dropped 4 bases and J dropped 3 bases, with 5 bases sitting between them. Findings and limits, study-wide: In a later analysis, most CMV-associated TCR beta chains appeared HLA-restricted. With DRB1 most and HLA-C fewest, TCR association rates differed between HLA loci in a later analysis.

Primers included in the PCR were 60 Vbeta and 13 Jbeta primers. Here immunoSEQ multiplex PCR was the method, and the copy in TCRdb shows in-frame clones only, minus some. The sample contains about 190,000 clones, roughly 80% of which appear only once. This clone showed up just a few times. Its target is not known. The sequence was obtained from a young woman in good health and CMV-seropositive. The sample taken for sequencing was PBMCs. The V call is TRBV19, the J call TRBJ2-3; D ambiguous. This chain's CDR3 is CASSRATDTQYF. The CDR3 nucleotides are TGTGCCAGTAGTAGGGCAACAGATACGCAGTATTTT.